The 23 T cell receptor beta chains presented below share a single source sample, sequenced in a study of fetal regulatory T cell absence and autoimmunity. The repertoire was sequenced with immunoSEQ multiplex PCR; TCRdb's copy has only in-frame clones and lacks some. The sample has 95,000 or so clones; around 72% are singletons. Sequenced: pancreas tissue. These receptors all come from a male donor with IPEX syndrome.

CDR3 DNA sequence: TGCGCCAGCAGACCCACAGGGTTGAGTGAAAAACTGTTTTTT. Translating it yields CASRPTGLSEKLFF. V is TRBV5-1 and J is TRBJ1-4, with D maybe TRBD1 (6 bases). From germline, CDR1 is SGHRS and CDR2 YFSETQ. This CDR3 spans 14 amino acids. Trimming shortened V by 5 bases and J by 7 bases, and 15 bases separated the two germline ends.

V gene TRBV19 combines with J gene TRBJ1-4; D is perhaps TRBD1 (5 bases). V lost 8 bases and J 6 bases, leaving 19 bases between the germline ends. CDR1 and CDR2 from the germline V gene are LNHDA and SQIVND (reference sequence). CDR3 length: 15 amino acids. DNA of the CDR3: TGTGCCAGTTGCCAACGAGGGGAAATGGATGAAAAACTGTTTTTT. Translated: CASCQRGEMDEKLFF.

The chain's CDR3 is CASSEDFTDTQYF. The CDR3 coding sequence is TGCGCCAGCAGTGAAGACTTCACAGATACGCAGTATTTT. The J gene is TRBJ2-3, the V gene TRBV10-2, with D unclear. With 3 bases removed from V and 2 bases from J, the gap between germline ends came to 6 bases. Germline CDR1 and CDR2: WSHSY and SAAADI. The CDR3 extends over 13 amino acids.

In this sample, this clone turned up a few times. This chain links TRBV2 with TRBJ1-2; D might be TRBD1 (6 bases). Trimming stripped 8 bases from V and 8 bases from J, with 15 bases between. This CDR3 spans 12 amino acids. In germline, CDR1 is SNHLY, CDR2 FYNNEI. The CDR3 reads CASHTGLDGYTF. Here the CDR3 DNA reads TGTGCCAGCCATACAGGGTTAGACGGCTACACCTTC.

This sequence joins TRBV7-8 and TRBJ1-2, with unresolved D. Trimming took off 3 bases at V and 4 bases at J, with 15 bases between the two ends. The V gene's germline CDR1 is SGHVS and CDR2 FQNEAQ. The CDR3 contains 15 residues. CDR3 loop: CASSFYTDGGYGYTF. CDR3 DNA: TGTGCCAGCAGCTTTTATACGGACGGAGGCTATGGCTACACCTTC.

The chain recombines TRBV7-2 with TRBJ2-5; TRBD2 is a possible D gene (6 bases). The CDR3 runs to 14 residues. V was cut by 5 bases and J by 2 bases, with 12 bases left in between. Germline CDR1 and CDR2: SGHTA and FQGNSA. CDR3 DNA: TGTGCCAGCAGCCCAGGAGGGATACAAGAGACCCAGTACTTC. This gives the protein CASSPGGIQETQYF. Together with reference TRBV7-2 and TRBJ2-5, the CDR3 gives the full variable domain: GAGVSQSPSNKVTEKGKDVELRCDPISGHTALYWYRQSLGQGLEFLIYFQGNSAPDKSGLPSDRFSAERTGGSVSTLTIQRTQQEDSAVYLCASSPGGIQETQYFGPGTRLLVL.

V usage is TRBV29-1 and J usage is TRBJ1-2; D remains unclear. The V end lost 0 bases, the J end lost 5 bases, and 4 bases lay between the germline ends. The CDR3 is made up of 11 amino acids. CDR1 SQVTM and CDR2 ANQGSEA come from the germline V gene. The CDR3 DNA follows: TGCAGCGTTGAAGATCGGTATGGCTACACCTTC. Protein: CSVEDRYGYTF.

The rearrangement uses TRBV19 and TRBJ1-2; D not resolved. Looked up from germline, CDR1 is LNHDA and CDR2 is SQIVND (reference sequence). This CDR3 has 15 residues. V gave up 1 base and J gave up 0 bases, with 9 bases separating them. The CDR3 loop is CASSIGRMTNYGYTF. The CDR3 DNA follows: TGTGCCAGTAGTATAGGGCGGATGACTAACTATGGCTACACCTTC.

As for this clone: Relative to the germline gene, one junction end is altered; a read error may explain this. V usage is TRBV5-1 and J usage is TRBJ1-2; 7 positions match TRBD1. CDR3 length equals 14 residues. Germline V CDR1 and CDR2: SGHRS, YFSETQ. CDR3 sequence reads: CASSLATGFEGYTF. The DNA for the CDR3 is TGTGCCAGCAGCTTGGCGACAGGGTTTGAGGGCTACACCTTC.

This sequence joins TRBV30 and TRBJ2-7; 10 bases agree with TRBD2. Germline V gives CDR1 GTSNPN, CDR2 SVGIG (reference sequence). The CDR3 loop spans 14 amino acids. The J segment lost 5 bases and the V segment lost 5 bases, leaving 9 bases of the junction unmatched. DNA of the CDR3: TGTGCCTGGGGCCAGGACAGCGGGGGGGACGAGCAGTACTTC. Translated, it gives CAWGQDSGGDEQYF.

The chain links TRBV29-1 to TRBJ2-2; D assignment may be TRBD1 or TRBD2 (5 bases each). The CDR3 is 14 residues long. V was trimmed by 7 bases and J by 4 bases, leaving 16 bases between them. Germline loops: CDR1 SQVTM, CDR2 ANQGSEA. The CDR3 region has the DNA TGCAGCGCCCAGCGGCAGGGTGGCACCGGGGAGCTGTTTTTT. Protein sequence: CSAQRQGGTGELFF.

The genes are TRBV21-1 and TRBJ1-1. TRBV21-1 is annotated as a pseudogene. The CDR3 length is 9 residues. CDR3 amino acids: CASRGDAFF. The CDR3 coding sequence is TGTGCCAGCAGGGGAGACGCTTTCTTT.

A few counts support this clone. This chain uses TRBV18 with TRBJ2-7, with 9 bases fitting TRBD2. V trimming: 3 bases; J trimming: 6 bases; junction bases outside the gene matches: 9. Per germline, CDR1 KGHSH and CDR2 LQKENI. The CDR3 length is 15 residues. CDR3 DNA sequence: TGTGCCAGCTCACCCCTGCTAGCGGGATACCTCGAGCAGTACTTC. It yields the protein CASSPLLAGYLEQYF.

The chain joins TRBV7-9 to TRBJ2-1; no firm D call. This CDR3 has 14 residues. The V and J ends lost 4 bases and 15 bases respectively, with 22 bases between them. Looked up from germline, CDR1 is SEHNR and CDR2 is FQNEAQ (reference sequence). CDR3 sequence reads: CASSSYDSSDGRFF. The CDR3 bases are TGTGCCAGCAGCTCCTACGACTCTTCAGACGGCCGGTTCTTC.

The rearrangement joins TRBV30 to TRBJ1-2; TRBD1 aligns across 7 bases. The germline CDR1 and CDR2 sequences are GTSNPN and SVGIG (reference sequence). This CDR3 is built from 12 residues. After removal of 3 bases from V and 4 bases from J, the junction contained 2 bases not matched to a gene. This CDR3 reads CAWRDRAYGYTF. Here the CDR3 DNA reads TGTGCCTGGAGAGACAGGGCCTATGGCTACACCTTC.

V usage is TRBV10-2 and J usage is TRBJ2-7; D remains unclear. Between the trimmed V and J ends, which lost 0 bases and 6 bases, there was a span of 3 bases. CDR1 and CDR2 from the germline V gene are WSHSY and SAAADI. The CDR3 totals 11 residues. Written as DNA, the CDR3 is TGCGCCAGCAGTGAGTCTGGCGAGCAGTACTTC. Translating it yields CASSESGEQYF.

The CDR3 spells CASSVWDWGAHNEQFF. The CDR3 DNA sequence: TGTGCCAGCAGCGTATGGGACTGGGGTGCGCACAATGAGCAGTTCTTC. The J gene is TRBJ2-1, the V gene TRBV9; D possibly corresponds to TRBD2 (6 bases). Trimming removed 1 base from V and 5 bases from J, with 16 bases in between. The germline V gene encodes CDR1 SGDLS and CDR2 YYNGEE. The CDR3 consists of 16 residues.

J is TRBJ1-5 and V is TRBV27; 11 nucleotides align to TRBD1. The CDR3 contains 15 residues. The J segment lost 2 bases and the V segment lost 4 bases, leaving 1 base of the junction unmatched. In germline, CDR1 is MNHEY, CDR2 SMNVEV (reference sequence). CDR3 protein: CASSWTGGGNQPQHF. CDR3 nucleotides: TGTGCCAGCAGTTGGACAGGGGGCGGCAATCAGCCCCAGCATTTT.

The chain combines TRBV6-1 with TRBJ1-2; the match to TRBD1 covers 8 bases. Losses at the gene ends were 4 bases for V and 2 bases for J; bases not matched to a gene: 0. This CDR3 region has 13 residues. Germline V gene lookup returns CDR1 MNHNS and CDR2 SASEGT. CDR3 sequence reads: CASSGTGNYGYTF. CDR3 bases: TGTGCCAGCAGTGGGACAGGGAACTATGGCTACACCTTC.

V and J are TRBV7-2 and TRBJ2-1, with D unclear. The CDR3 consists of 17 residues. V lost 0 bases, J lost 7 bases, and 19 bases lay in between. Germline CDR1 and CDR2: SGHTA and FQGNSA. CDR3 nucleotides: TGTGCCAGCAGCTTAGCGCGTCGGGTGTTCGACATTAATGAGCAGTTCTTC. Translated: CASSLARRVFDINEQFF.

The rearrangement joins TRBV5-6 to TRBJ2-2; 14 bases align to TRBD2. Germline CDR1 is SGHDT and CDR2 is YYEEEE. V shed 0 bases, J shed 0 bases, and the junction held 1 base outside the gene matches. This CDR3 region has 18 residues. The CDR3 region is CASSLGLAGGPNTGELFF. In nucleotides, the CDR3 is TGTGCCAGCAGCTTGGGACTAGCGGGAGGGCCGAACACCGGGGAGCTGTTTTTT.

V and J are TRBV6-5 and TRBJ1-3; TRBD1 matches at 7 bases. V lost 4 bases, J lost 0 bases, and 0 bases stayed unmatched. This CDR3 is built from 14 residues. From germline, CDR1 is MNHEY and CDR2 SVGAGI. The CDR3 DNA follows: TGTGCCAGCAGTTGGGACAGCTCTGGAAACACCATATATTTT. Its translation: CASSWDSSGNTIYF.

The V and J genes are TRBV27 and TRBJ1-1; 8 bases align to TRBD1. Germline lookup yields CDR1 MNHEY and CDR2 SMNVEV (reference sequence). Trimming cost V 3 bases and J 1 base; bases outside gene matches: 1. The CDR3 loop spans 14 amino acids. The CDR3 region is CASSFQGANTEAFF. The CDR3 region has the DNA TGTGCCAGCAGTTTTCAGGGGGCGAACACTGAAGCTTTCTTT.